Shown below are 7 T cell receptor beta chains from a single sample sequenced in a study of blood T cell repertoires in COVID-19. The table came from immunoSEQ multiplex PCR; TCRdb's copy has only in-frame clones and leaves some out. This table has a few hundred thousand clones, just under 85% appearing once. The source material was peripheral blood. The receptors originated from a woman between 50 and 59 years old with active or convalescent COVID-19.

The genes are TRBV6-5 and TRBJ1-1; D call uncertain. This CDR3 spans 12 amino acids. CDR1 and CDR2 (germline): MNHEY, SVGAGI. With 6 bases removed from V and 12 bases from J, the gap between germline ends came to 17 bases. The CDR3 protein is CASRPESTRSFF. CDR3 nucleotide sequence: TGTGCCAGCAGACCGGAGTCGACCAGATCTTTCTTT.

The V gene is TRBV30, the J gene TRBJ1-6, with D perhaps TRBD1 (5 bases). V dropped 2 bases and J dropped 6 bases, with 8 bases sitting between them. The CDR3 contains 13 residues. Germline V CDR1 and CDR2: GTSNPN, SVGIG (reference sequence). The CDR3, as DNA: TGTGCCTGGAGTCGGGGGGTTAATTCACCCCTCCACTTT. This translates into CAWSRGVNSPLHF.

The gene calls are TRBV11-2 and TRBJ2-7; 10 positions match TRBD2. V lost 5 bases to trimming and J lost 4 bases; unmatched junction nucleotides: 5. This CDR3 comprises 14 residues. Per germline, CDR1 SGHAT and CDR2 FQNNGV. The chain's CDR3 is CASSITSGTYEQYF. CDR3 sequence (DNA): TGTGCCAGCAGCATTACTAGCGGGACGTACGAGCAGTACTTC.

The V and J genes are TRBV10-3 and TRBJ2-3; D perhaps matches TRBD2 (5 bases). CDR1 is ENHRY, CDR2 SYGVKD, per germline. The ends were cut back, 6 bases at V and 2 bases at J, with 12 bases in the middle. The CDR3 sequence is 14 residues long. The DNA for the CDR3 is TGTGCCATCAGGAACTGGCGGGTCACAGATACGCAGTATTTT. Its protein is CAIRNWRVTDTQYF.

This clone was seen more than once but under ten times. Within the sample, other DNA sequences also encode this same CDR3. The chain employs TRBV18 and TRBJ2-7, with 12 bases that match TRBD1. Germline assignment: CDR1 KGHSH and CDR2 LQKENI. This CDR3 is built from 16 residues. Losses at the gene ends were 6 bases for V and 0 bases for J; bases not matched to a gene: 6. CDR3 amino acids: CASSPGTGGLSYEQYF. The CDR3 nucleotides read TGTGCCAGCTCTCCCGGGACAGGGGGCCTCTCCTACGAGCAGTACTTC.

V gene TRBV27 combines with J gene TRBJ1-4; possible D gene TRBD1, 5 bases. Looked up from germline, CDR1 is MNHEY and CDR2 is SMNVEV (reference sequence). Trimming took 8 bases from V and 1 from J, leaving 14 bases between them. The CDR3 runs 15 residues. The CDR3 DNA reads TGTGCCAGCCGAAAACGGGGGAAAACTAATGAAAAACTGTTTTTT. Translating gives CASRKRGKTNEKLFF.

The chain has TRBV28 and TRBJ1-2; 10 bases are shared with TRBD1. Germline lookup yields CDR1 MDHEN and CDR2 SYDVKM. Unmatched junction bases numbered 12, after V lost 1 base and J lost 7 bases. The length of the CDR3 is 17 residues. The CDR3 here is CASSLSVPGQGKPGYTF. The CDR3 region has the DNA TGTGCCAGCAGTTTATCAGTCCCGGGACAGGGGAAGCCTGGCTACACCTTC.